The rows below give T cell receptor beta chains drawn from one sample of a study of blood T cells in healthy people across ages. MiXCR was run by TCRdb on the 5' RACE reads, yielding one entry per CDR3 protein. The table includes about 1.7 million distinct CDR3 sequences, about 30% detected once. The sequenced sample consisted of blood. These TCRs come from a woman under 40 in good health. Both conserved end residues are part of each CDR3. Each record gives: CDR3 length, V gene, clone size, D gene, J gene, CDR3 protein, CDR3 DNA. D genes are given only for firm matches. Size is stated for part of the rows, as once, few or many counts, or as a class when the clone is expanded.

11,TRBV20-1,few,-,TRBJ1-1,CSARWETEAFF,TGCAGTGCTAGGTGGGAAACTGAAGCTTTCTTT
13,TRBV14,-,-,TRBJ2-1,CARSHPGNNEQFF,TGTGCCCGCAGCCACCCGGGGAACAATGAGCAGTTCTTC
14,TRBV2,-,-,TRBJ1-2,CASSEVRTVYGYTF,TGTGCCAGCAGTGAGGTCAGAACTGTCTATGGCTACACCTTC
13,TRBV18,-,TRBD1,TRBJ1-3,CASSPPGQDTIYF,TGTGCCAGCTCACCACCGGGACAGGACACCATATATTTT
15,TRBV29-1,many,TRBD1,TRBJ2-4,CSVSWDSLAKNIQYF,TGCAGCGTTTCCTGGGACAGCCTAGCCAAAAACATTCAGTACTTC
13,TRBV5-6,-,-,TRBJ2-1,CASSGRGGNEQFF,TGTGCCAGCAGCGGCCGTGGGGGCAATGAGCAGTTCTTC
16,TRBV7-9,many,-,TRBJ2-1,CASSFSTHPVGNEQFF,TGTGCCAGCAGCTTTTCGACTCATCCGGTGGGCAATGAGCAGTTCTTC
14,TRBV5-1,few,TRBD1,TRBJ1-2,CASSLVGTEAGYTF,TGCGCCAGCAGCTTGGTGGGGACAGAGGCTGGCTACACCTTC
14,TRBV27,-,-,TRBJ2-2,CASRMDVSAEELFF,TGTGCCAGCAGAATGGACGTCTCGGCCGAGGAGCTGTTTTTT
14,TRBV29-1,-,TRBD1,TRBJ1-2,CSVVKQGAAYGYTF,TGCAGCGTTGTGAAGCAGGGGGCAGCCTATGGCTACACCTTC
15,TRBV20-1,-,TRBD2,TRBJ2-5,CSASAGRGRQETQYF,TGCAGTGCTAGTGCGGGGAGGGGTCGCCAAGAGACCCAGTACTTC
17,TRBV5-6,few,TRBD1,TRBJ1-5,CASSWTGGTYSNQPQHF,TGTGCCAGCAGCTGGACAGGGGGCACTTATAGCAATCAGCCCCAGCATTTT
13,TRBV6-6,-,-,TRBJ2-7,CASSRSEYYEQYF,TGTGCCAGCAGCCGATCCGAATACTACGAGCAGTACTTC
12,TRBV7-3,-,-,TRBJ2-7,CASRETAYEQYF,TGTGCCAGCAGAGAAACAGCCTACGAGCAGTACTTC
15,TRBV20-1,many,TRBD1,TRBJ2-3,CSARGTGVGADTQYF,TGCAGTGCTAGAGGAACAGGGGTTGGGGCAGATACGCAGTATTTT
17,TRBV5-1,few,TRBD2,TRBJ2-5,CASSLAPSGGPQETQYF,TGCGCCAGCAGCTTGGCGCCTAGCGGGGGGCCGCAAGAGACCCAGTACTTC
17,TRBV7-9,-,-,TRBJ2-1,CASSPSPAGSSYNEQFF,TGTGCCAGCAGCCCAAGCCCAGCAGGGAGCTCCTACAATGAGCAGTTCTTC
14,TRBV5-1,-,-,TRBJ2-4,CASSLGPFKNIQYF,TGCGCCAGCAGCTTGGGACCCTTCAAAAACATTCAGTACTTC
14,TRBV5-1,-,TRBD1,TRBJ2-7,CASRETTGGGEQYF,TGCGCCAGCAGAGAAACGACAGGGGGCGGTGAGCAGTACTTC
15,TRBV6-5,-,-,TRBJ2-5,CASSPGTSEGETQYF,TGCGCCAGCAGCCCCGGGACCAGTGAGGGGGAGACCCAGTACTTC
18,TRBV7-8,-,TRBD2,TRBJ2-5,CASSRVLPETSDQETQYF,TGTGCCAGCAGCCGAGTACTTCCCGAGACTAGCGATCAAGAGACCCAGTACTTC
16,TRBV3-1,-,TRBD1,TRBJ2-1,CASSPTGTGGWNEQFF,TGTGCCAGCAGCCCCACCGGGACAGGGGGCTGGAATGAGCAGTTCTTC
15,TRBV12-3/TRBV12-4,-,TRBD1,TRBJ2-5,CASSGRDRGLETQYF,TGTGCCAGCAGTGGCCGGGACAGGGGGCTGGAGACCCAGTACTTC
13,TRBV20-1,many,-,TRBJ2-7,CSASGSVSYEQYF,TGCAGTGCTAGCGGGAGCGTCTCCTACGAGCAGTACTTC
14,TRBV6-5,many,TRBD1,TRBJ2-5,CASAWTGGQETQYF,TGTGCCAGCGCTTGGACAGGAGGACAAGAGACCCAGTACTTC
15,TRBV20-1,few,-,TRBJ2-5,CSARDSEVYQETQYF,TGCAGTGCTAGAGATTCTGAGGTATACCAAGAGACCCAGTACTTC
16,TRBV5-5,few,TRBD2,TRBJ2-7,CASSLAPGLGSYEQYF,TGTGCCAGCAGCTTGGCCCCGGGACTAGGGTCCTACGAGCAGTACTTC
13,TRBV28,-,-,TRBJ1-2,CASTVGVNYGYTF,TGTGCCAGCACCGTTGGGGTTAACTATGGCTACACCTTC
15,TRBV3-1,-,-,TRBJ2-1,CASSQGWQSYNEQFF,TGTGCCAGCAGCCAGGGGTGGCAGTCCTACAATGAGCAGTTCTTC
18,TRBV5-1,few,TRBD1,TRBJ2-6,CASKAGTASLGGANVLTF,TGCGCCAGCAAGGCCGGGACAGCATCCCTGGGGGGGGCCAACGTCCTGACTTTC
15,TRBV5-8,few,-,TRBJ2-4,CASSFTAEPKNIQYF,TGTGCCAGCAGCTTTACGGCGGAACCCAAAAACATTCAGTACTTC
12,TRBV6-6,few,-,TRBJ1-6,CASSGQNSPLHF,TGTGCCAGCAGTGGGCAAAACTCACCCCTCCACTTT
19,TRBV20-1,once,-,TRBJ2-3,CSARDHRARVKSFTDTQYF,TGCAGTGCTAGAGACCACCGGGCGAGGGTTAAGTCCTTCACAGATACGCAGTATTTT
17,TRBV11-2,many,-,TRBJ1-5,CASSLDPTEYSNQPQHF,TGTGCCAGCAGCTTAGATCCAACAGAGTATAGCAATCAGCCCCAGCATTTT
15,TRBV5-5,few,-,TRBJ1-1,CASSLSVNRVSEAFF,TGTGCCAGCAGCTTGTCGGTGAACAGGGTCTCTGAAGCTTTCTTT
15,TRBV28,few,TRBD1,TRBJ2-1,CASSPRTGLYNEQFF,TGTGCCAGCAGTCCTCGGACAGGGTTGTACAATGAGCAGTTCTTC
11,TRBV12-3/TRBV12-4,few,-,TRBJ1-2,CASSQQIGYTF,TGTGCCAGCAGCCAACAAATCGGCTACACCTTC
14,TRBV4-3,-,-,TRBJ1-6,CASSQVVGGPPLHF,TGCGCCAGCAGCCAAGTTGTCGGGGGTCCACCCCTCCACTTT
19,TRBV7-2,-,TRBD2,TRBJ2-3,CVSRVPGLAGTLSTDTQYF,TGTGTCAGCAGGGTCCCGGGACTAGCGGGCACCCTAAGCACAGATACGCAGTATTTT
16,TRBV7-9,-,-,TRBJ2-2,CASSARGPSNTGELFF,TGTGCCAGCAGCGCCCGGGGTCCTTCGAACACCGGGGAGCTGTTTTTT
15,TRBV7-2,many,TRBD1,TRBJ2-1,CASSSVGTGGGEQFF,TGTGCCAGCAGCTCAGTGGGGACAGGGGGCGGTGAGCAGTTCTTC
16,TRBV6-6,many,TRBD2,TRBJ2-3,CASSYLAGESTDTQYF,TGTGCCAGCAGTTACTTAGCGGGAGAAAGCACAGATACGCAGTATTTT
10,TRBV10-1,-,-,TRBJ1-5,CARTHQPQHF,TGCGCCAGAACACATCAGCCCCAGCATTTT
15,TRBV20-1,-,-,TRBJ2-4,CSARDPQGYKNIQYF,TGCAGTGCTAGAGATCCGCAGGGTTATAAAAACATTCAGTACTTC
13,TRBV29-1,-,-,TRBJ1-4,CSVAEQLHEKRFF,TGCAGCGTGGCTGAACAGCTACATGAAAAACGGTTTTTT
14,TRBV13,few,TRBD1,TRBJ2-1,CASRDRGGYNEQFF,TGTGCCAGCAGGGACAGGGGGGGCTACAATGAGCAGTTCTTC